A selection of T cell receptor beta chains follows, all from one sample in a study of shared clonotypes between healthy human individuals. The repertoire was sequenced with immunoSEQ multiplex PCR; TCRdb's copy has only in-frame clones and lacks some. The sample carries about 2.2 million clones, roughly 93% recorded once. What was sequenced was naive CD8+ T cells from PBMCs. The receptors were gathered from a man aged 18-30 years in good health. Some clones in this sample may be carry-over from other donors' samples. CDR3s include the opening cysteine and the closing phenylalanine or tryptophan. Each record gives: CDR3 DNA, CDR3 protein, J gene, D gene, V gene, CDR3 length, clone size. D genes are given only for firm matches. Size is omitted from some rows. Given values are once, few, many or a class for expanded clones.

TGCGCCAGCAGCCCTGACAGCTGGGGGGATGAGCAGTTCTTC,CASSPDSWGDEQFF,TRBJ2-1,-,TRBV5-1,14,-
TGTGCCAGTAGTATTTCGTCCCCCGGGGCGCAGGGAGGGGGTCAGCCCCAGCATTTT,CASSISSPGAQGGGQPQHF,TRBJ1-5,-,TRBV19,19,-
TGTGCCAGCACCCAGGGTTATAATTCACCCCTCCACTTT,CASTQGYNSPLHF,TRBJ1-6,-,TRBV6-6,13,-
TGTGCCAGCAGGCTACTAGCGGGCTATTCTTACGAGCAGTACTTC,CASRLLAGYSYEQYF,TRBJ2-7,TRBD2,TRBV7-8,15,-
TGTGCCAGCAGCTCGGGACAGGGCAAACGGGAAAAACTGTTTTTT,CASSSGQGKREKLFF,TRBJ1-4,TRBD1,TRBV5-6,15,-
TGTGCCACCCAAGGGGCTCCGGGGTACAATGAGCAGTTCTTC,CATQGAPGYNEQFF,TRBJ2-1,-,TRBV6-1,14,-
TGTGCCAGCAGCTTAGCGTACGGTGGTGAGCAGTTCTTC,CASSLAYGGEQFF,TRBJ2-1,-,TRBV7-9,13,-
TGTGCCACTTTTTTAGGGGAGCTGTTTTTT,CATFLGELFF,TRBJ2-2,-,TRBV25-1,10,few
TGTGCCAGTAGTAGGGGGACAGGGAGGGACACTGAAGCTTTCTTT,CASSRGTGRDTEAFF,TRBJ1-1,TRBD1,TRBV19,15,-
TGTGCCAGCAGTCTAGGACAGCAGTGGGGGGCCACTGAAGCTTTCTTT,CASSLGQQWGATEAFF,TRBJ1-1,-,TRBV7-2,16,-
TGTGCCAGCAGCTTAGGGGGCGTTGTAGCGGGAAGTCCGCGGAATGAGCAGTTCTTC,CASSLGGVVAGSPRNEQFF,TRBJ2-1,TRBD2,TRBV7-2,19,once
TGTGCCAGCAGCGACAGGCTTACAACTAATGAAAAACTGTTTTTT,CASSDRLTTNEKLFF,TRBJ1-4,-,TRBV27,15,-
TGCGCCAGCAGCCTTATAAAGGCCGGGACAGGGGGATATGAGCAGTTCTTC,CASSLIKAGTGGYEQFF,TRBJ2-1,TRBD1,TRBV5-1,17,-
TGTGCCAGCAGCGTGCCGGGACTGGGTAATGAGCAGTTCTTC,CASSVPGLGNEQFF,TRBJ2-1,-,TRBV9,14,-
TGCGCCAGCAGCCCCCAGACAGGGGTAACGGGAAACACCATATATTTT,CASSPQTGVTGNTIYF,TRBJ1-3,TRBD1,TRBV4-3,16,-
TGTGCCAGCACTGACCTTTTCCAGGGTACAGAGACCCAGTACTTC,CASTDLFQGTETQYF,TRBJ2-5,-,TRBV7-9,15,-
TGTGCCAGCAGCTTAGTTCGGGGGGCCCTCCAAGAGACCCAGTACTTC,CASSLVRGALQETQYF,TRBJ2-5,-,TRBV7-9,16,-
TGTGCCAGCAGCGCCTCCGGGGCCATACAGGGGGAGAGAAACACCATATATTTT,CASSASGAIQGERNTIYF,TRBJ1-3,TRBD1,TRBV9,18,-
TGTGCCAGCAGCCCCAGGGGGGCTTACCAAGAGACCCAGTACTTC,CASSPRGAYQETQYF,TRBJ2-5,-,TRBV9,15,-
TGTGCCAGCAGCTTAGTCGTGACTCGGAGCTCCTACGAGCAGTACTTC,CASSLVVTRSSYEQYF,TRBJ2-7,-,TRBV7-8,16,-
TGTGCCAGCAGCTTAGGACCTGGACTAGCGGGAGTAAGGGGTGAGCAGTTCTTC,CASSLGPGLAGVRGEQFF,TRBJ2-1,TRBD2,TRBV11-2,18,-
TGTGCCAGCAGTGACCCACTCTCCGGGAGGACCTACGAGCAGTACTTC,CASSDPLSGRTYEQYF,TRBJ2-7,TRBD2,TRBV2,16,-
TGTGCCAGCAGTCCGGGGACAGGGAATCTCGAGACCCAGTACTTC,CASSPGTGNLETQYF,TRBJ2-5,TRBD1,TRBV28,15,-
TGTGCCAGTAGTACACAACTAGCGACCTTTTACAATGAGCAGTTCTTC,CASSTQLATFYNEQFF,TRBJ2-1,TRBD2,TRBV19,16,-
TGTGCCAGCAGCCCAGTCGCAGGGCTACAGAACACTGAAGCTTTCTTT,CASSPVAGLQNTEAFF,TRBJ1-1,-,TRBV9,16,-
TGCGCCAGCAGCCAACGCCGGCTGACTAGCGGACCATCCTACGAGCAGTACTTC,CASSQRRLTSGPSYEQYF,TRBJ2-7,TRBD2,TRBV4-3,18,-
TGCGCCAGCAGCGACGTAGCGGGAGGGCTGAATGAGCAGTTCTTC,CASSDVAGGLNEQFF,TRBJ2-1,TRBD2,TRBV5-1,15,-
TGCGCCAGCAGCCAAGAGGGACAGGGCACAGATACGCAGTATTTT,CASSQEGQGTDTQYF,TRBJ2-3,TRBD1,TRBV4-3,15,-
TGCAGCGTTGGTATCTTGGGGACGGTAAAAGAGACCCAGTACTTC,CSVGILGTVKETQYF,TRBJ2-5,-,TRBV29-1,15,-
TGTGCCAGCAGCACACAGAAATTCTATGGCTACACCTTC,CASSTQKFYGYTF,TRBJ1-2,-,TRBV28,13,-
TGCGCCAGCACTGACAGGGCCGGGGAGCTGTTTTTT,CASTDRAGELFF,TRBJ2-2,TRBD1,TRBV10-1,12,-
TGTGCCAGCAGTGAAGTGCCTAAGCTCGAGTCTAATGAAAAACTGTTTTTT,CASSEVPKLESNEKLFF,TRBJ1-4,-,TRBV6-1,17,once
TGTGCCTCGGGGGACAGGGAGTTCTACGAGCAGTACTTC,CASGDREFYEQYF,TRBJ2-7,TRBD1,TRBV7-2,13,-
TGTGCCAGCTCACGACCAACTAGCGGGAGGTCCTACGAGCAGTACTTC,CASSRPTSGRSYEQYF,TRBJ2-7,TRBD2,TRBV18,16,-
TGTGCCAGTAGTACCGGACAGGGATTGGGCTTGGGCACTGAAGCTTTCTTT,CASSTGQGLGLGTEAFF,TRBJ1-1,TRBD1,TRBV19,17,once
TGTGCCAGCAGTTACGGTGCACAGGAGTATGAAAAACTGTTTTTT,CASSYGAQEYEKLFF,TRBJ1-4,-,TRBV6-5,15,-
TGTGCCAGCAGTTCCCGGACTAGCGGGATGTACGAGCAGTACTTC,CASSSRTSGMYEQYF,TRBJ2-7,TRBD2,TRBV27,15,-
TGTGCCAGCAGCTTAGAGCCCGGGAATAGCGCCTCCTACGAGCAGTACTTC,CASSLEPGNSASYEQYF,TRBJ2-7,-,TRBV7-6,17,once
TGTGCCAGCAGCTTGGGGTACCCCTACGAGCAGTACTTC,CASSLGYPYEQYF,TRBJ2-7,-,TRBV7-9,13,-
TGTGCCAGCAGTGTTAGGGGGCTGGGCACTGAAGCTTTCTTT,CASSVRGLGTEAFF,TRBJ1-1,TRBD1,TRBV6-5,14,-
TGCGCCAGCAGCCAAGATAGACAGGGCCCCTACGAGCAGTACTTC,CASSQDRQGPYEQYF,TRBJ2-7,TRBD1,TRBV4-3,15,-
TGTGCCAGCAGTGAATATAAAAGCTCACCAGGGCTAAGAAACACCATATATTTT,CASSEYKSSPGLRNTIYF,TRBJ1-3,-,TRBV25-1,18,-
TGCGCCAGCAGCTTGGGCGGTACTAGCACAGATACGCAGTATTTT,CASSLGGTSTDTQYF,TRBJ2-3,-,TRBV5-1,15,-
TGTGCCAGCAGTCCCCGAATGGGGACTAGCTTGGTATACGAGCAGTACTTC,CASSPRMGTSLVYEQYF,TRBJ2-7,TRBD2,TRBV27,17,-
TGTGCCAGCAGTGATCTATCCGGGCAAGAGACCCAGTACTTC,CASSDLSGQETQYF,TRBJ2-5,-,TRBV2,14,-
TGTGCCAGCAGCTTTCCTAGCGGGAGGGCCGGTAATGAGCAGTTCTTC,CASSFPSGRAGNEQFF,TRBJ2-1,TRBD2,TRBV7-2,16,-
TGCGCCAGCAGCCATAGCGGGAGGAGCTCCTACGAGCAGTACTTC,CASSHSGRSSYEQYF,TRBJ2-7,TRBD2,TRBV4-1,15,once
TGTGCCAGCAGCTTGGCGGAAACTGAAGCTTTCTTT,CASSLAETEAFF,TRBJ1-1,-,TRBV5-4,12,-
TGTGCCAGCAGCGCAACAAGAACTGGAAACACCATATATTTT,CASSATRTGNTIYF,TRBJ1-3,-,TRBV7-9,14,-
TGTGCCAGTAGTATCGGGACAGGGACCTACGAGCAGTACTTC,CASSIGTGTYEQYF,TRBJ2-7,TRBD1,TRBV19,14,few
TGTGCCAGCAGTGCCGGTTACAATGAGCAGTTCTTC,CASSAGYNEQFF,TRBJ2-1,-,TRBV2,12,-
TGCGCCAGCAGCCAGATCCCGGGTCCCACCTACGAGCAGTACTTC,CASSQIPGPTYEQYF,TRBJ2-7,-,TRBV4-3,15,-